A single sample gave rise to the 26 T cell receptor beta chains below, sequenced in a study of blood T cells in healthy people across ages. A J-beta primer mix and a sample-barcoded 5' primer were used in a second PCR of about 7 to 12 cycles. MiXCR, run by TCRdb on the 5' RACE reads, gives a single entry per CDR3 protein. Of around 1.5 million distinct CDR3 sequences in the sample, approximately 42% were seen once. The sample comprised blood. All receptors come from a young woman in good health.

The rearrangement uses TRBV12-3 or TRBV12-4 and TRBJ2-1, with 13 bases identical to TRBD2. J lost 6 bases, V lost 5 bases, and 4 bases had no gene match. The CDR3 covers 15 residues. The DNA of the CDR3 is TGTGCCAGCAGTGCCGGGACTAGCGGGATCAATGAGCAGTTCTTC. Its translation is CASSAGTSGINEQFF.

J is TRBJ2-1 and V is TRBV4-1; D gene ambiguous. Between the trimmed V and J ends, which lost 3 bases and 3 bases, there was a span of 15 bases. Germline values: CDR1 MGHRA, CDR2 YSYEKL. The CDR3 contains 16 residues. DNA of the CDR3: TGCGCCAGCAGCCAGCCCGTAGGTCTGGGCTACAATGAGCAGTTCTTC. The encoded protein is CASSQPVGLGYNEQFF.

The V call is TRBV12-5, the J call TRBJ1-5; D not certain. V lost 6 bases to trimming and J lost 6 bases, with 15 bases between them. CDR1 LGHNT and CDR2 FRNRAP come from the germline V gene. This CDR3 comprises 14 residues. In DNA, the CDR3 is TGTGCTAGTGGCCCTCCGGGGATAAGTCAGCCCCAGCATTTT. As protein: CASGPPGISQPQHF.

The V and J genes are TRBV5-1 and TRBJ2-1; TRBD2 matches 12 bases. The CDR3 consists of 17 residues. V gave up 2 bases and J gave up 8 bases; unmatched junction bases: 11. The germline V gene encodes CDR1 SGHRS and CDR2 YFSETQ. CDR3 region: CASSLSPTSGSKHEQFF. CDR3 sequence (DNA): TGCGCCAGCAGCTTAAGCCCGACTAGCGGGAGTAAGCATGAGCAGTTCTTC.

This chain links TRBV10-3 with TRBJ2-4, with 12 bases matching TRBD1. The DNA end favors TRBJ2-7, so the J call may be wrong. Germline V CDR1 and CDR2: ENHRY, SYGVKD. This CDR3 is 13 amino acids long. The CDR3 loop is CAIGTGGIYEQYF. In nucleotides, the CDR3 is TGTGCCATAGGGACAGGGGGCATCTACGAGCAGTACTTC.

This clonotype came up a few times. As DNA, the CDR3 is TGCAGTGCTGACGAGGGTGTGAACACTGAAGCTTTCTTT. Translated: CSADEGVNTEAFF. The chain carries TRBV20-1 and TRBJ1-1; D uncertain. The V and J ends lost 5 bases and 0 bases respectively, with 10 bases between them. The CDR3 is 13 amino acids. In germline, CDR1 is DFQATT, CDR2 SNEGSKA (reference sequence).

V usage is TRBV7-2 and J usage is TRBJ2-5; D not resolved. V was shortened by 5 bases and J by 11 bases, with 18 bases between the two germline ends. CDR3 length equals 13 residues. From germline, CDR1 is SGHTA and CDR2 FQGNSA. For the CDR3, the DNA is TGTGCCAGCAGCCCCTCGGCCCAGCATGAGCAGTACTTC. Translating gives CASSPSAQHEQYF.

The chain couples TRBV5-1 to TRBJ1-1; 7 bases fit TRBD1. Germline V gene data show CDR1 as SGHRS and CDR2 as YFSETQ. The V segment lost 3 bases and the J segment 5 bases; nucleotides outside the gene matches: 10. This CDR3 region has 15 residues. CDR3 loop: CASSSGGTARTEAFF. CDR3 nucleotides: TGCGCCAGCAGCTCAGGAGGGACAGCTCGGACTGAAGCTTTCTTT.

The rearrangement uses TRBV6-4 and TRBJ2-7; D might be TRBD2 (5 bases). CDR1 and CDR2 from the germline V gene are MRHNA and SNTAGT. With 3 bases removed from V and 3 bases from J, the gap between germline ends came to 15 bases. The CDR3 runs 15 residues. The DNA for the CDR3 is TGTGCCAGCAGTGAGGAAGGGTCTAGCAGCTACGAGCAGTACTTC. Its protein is CASSEEGSSSYEQYF.

J is TRBJ2-3 and V is TRBV20-1; TRBD2 agrees at 7 bases. The length of the CDR3 is 15 residues. Looked up from germline, CDR1 is DFQATT and CDR2 is SNEGSKA (reference sequence). V dropped 2 bases and J dropped 4; count of bases not matched to a gene: 9. The CDR3 is CSARNPGRESDTQYF. CDR3 DNA: TGCAGTGCTAGAAACCCGGGGCGGGAGTCAGATACGCAGTATTTT.

The chain has TRBV12-3 or TRBV12-4 and TRBJ1-3; 9 bases are a match to TRBD1. CDR3 length equals 15 residues. V lost 5 bases and J lost 4; bases outside the gene matches: 6. CDR3 sequence reads: CASSPGTGLGNTIYF. CDR3 nucleotide sequence: TGTGCCAGCAGTCCCGGGACAGGGTTAGGAAACACCATATATTTT.

The chain couples TRBV12-3 or TRBV12-4 to TRBJ1-6, with 7 nucleotides matching TRBD1. The V gene end was trimmed by 6 bases and the J gene end by 6 bases; junction bases not matched to a gene: 8. The CDR3 is 15 residues long. CDR3: CASSGQAAGNSPLHF. The DNA for the CDR3 is TGTGCCAGCAGCGGACAGGCGGCGGGTAATTCACCCCTCCACTTT.

This clonotype was recorded a few times. The chain couples TRBV6-2 or TRBV6-3 to TRBJ2-3; TRBD2 matches 14 bases. The CDR3 sequence is 15 residues long. The trim removed 10 bases at V and 4 bases at J, leaving 7 bases unmatched. Germline CDR1 reads MNHEY; CDR2 reads SVGEGT. Here the CDR3 reads CATGTSGGISDTQYF. The CDR3 DNA follows: TGTGCCACGGGGACTAGCGGGGGCATATCAGATACGCAGTATTTT.

This clonotype was counted ten times or more. The genes are TRBV5-1 and TRBJ2-4; D possibly corresponds to TRBD2 (5 bases). V was pared by 4 bases and J by 2 bases, with 13 bases between. This CDR3 region has 15 residues. Germline CDR1 reads SGHRS; CDR2 reads YFSETQ. CDR3 nucleotide sequence: TGCGCCAGCAGCCTGCTCGAGGGTACCAAAAACATTCAGTACTTC. Protein product: CASSLLEGTKNIQYF.

The rearrangement links TRBV24-1 to TRBJ2-5, with D perhaps TRBD1 (6 bases). The CDR3 has 16 residues. The ends were cut back, 4 bases at V and 5 bases at J, with 19 bases in the middle. CDR1 is KGHDR and CDR2 is SFDVKD in the germline V gene. CDR3 sequence reads: CATSDRNRARWETQYF. The CDR3 coding sequence is TGTGCCACCAGTGACCGAAACAGGGCCCGGTGGGAGACCCAGTACTTC.

The rearrangement uses TRBV2 and TRBJ1-1; 7 bases are a match to TRBD1. Germline assignment: CDR1 SNHLY and CDR2 FYNNEI. V was pared by 6 bases and J by 1 base, with 11 bases of the junction left unmatched. CDR3 length: 16 residues. Here the CDR3 reads CASSARDSQTNTEAFF. The CDR3 region has the DNA TGTGCCAGCAGCGCACGGGACAGTCAGACGAACACTGAAGCTTTCTTT.

The chain combines TRBV20-1 with TRBJ2-5; 7 nucleotides align to TRBD2. This CDR3 is 12 amino acids long. V lost 6 bases and J lost 5; bases outside the gene matches: 6. Germline CDR1 DFQATT, CDR2 SNEGSKA (reference sequence). CDR3 amino acids: CSARDYGETQYF. DNA for the CDR3: TGCAGTGCCAGGGACTATGGGGAGACCCAGTACTTC.

The J gene is TRBJ1-1, the V gene TRBV20-1; D not certain. Trimming shortened V by 0 bases and J by 10 bases, and 18 bases separated the two germline ends. Germline assignment: CDR1 DFQATT and CDR2 SNEGSKA (reference sequence). This CDR3 region has 14 residues. CDR3 sequence: CSARDPSYRWGAFF. The CDR3 nucleotides read TGCAGTGCTAGAGATCCCTCCTACCGTTGGGGAGCTTTCTTT.

This clonotype showed up just a few times. The rearrangement joins TRBV5-5 to TRBJ2-1, with D hard to call. The CDR3 loop spans 13 amino acids. V gave up 3 bases and J gave up 10 bases, with 14 bases separating them. The V gene's germline CDR1 is SGHKS and CDR2 YYEKEE (reference sequence). The CDR3 spells CASSYRSPPEQFF. As DNA, the CDR3 is TGTGCCAGCAGCTACCGATCTCCGCCCGAGCAGTTCTTC.

V is TRBV2 and J is TRBJ2-1; D gene uncertain. The DNA end is more similar to TRBJ2-7, so the J call may be wrong. CDR3 length: 15 residues. The germline gives CDR1 SNHLY, CDR2 FYNNEI. The CDR3 DNA sequence: TGTGCCAGCAGTGGTGACTGGAGCTCCTACAATGAGCAGTACTTC. Amino acid sequence: CASSGDWSSYNEQYF.

This CDR3 is CSARDRGLSYEQYF. The CDR3 DNA follows: TGCAGTGCTAGGGACAGGGGGCTCTCCTACGAGCAGTACTTC. The gene calls are TRBV20-1 and TRBJ2-7, with 11 bases fitting TRBD1. The germline gives CDR1 DFQATT, CDR2 SNEGSKA (reference sequence). This CDR3 region has 14 residues. V shed 3 bases and J 0 bases; nucleotides not matched to a gene: 1.

The chain links TRBV6-5 to TRBJ2-2, with 7 nucleotides matching TRBD2. This CDR3 is built from 15 residues. Germline lookup yields CDR1 MNHEY and CDR2 SVGAGI. The junction had 7 bases not matched to a gene; V was cut back by 6 bases and J by 3 bases. This chain's CDR3 is CASRQPGLYTGELFF. The CDR3 DNA follows: TGTGCCAGCAGACAACCGGGACTATACACCGGGGAGCTGTTTTTT.

This clonotype appeared a single time. The chain employs TRBV20-1 and TRBJ2-3; no clear D. V gave up 5 bases and J gave up 10 bases, with 13 bases separating them. The CDR3 consists of 11 residues. Germline CDR1 DFQATT, CDR2 SNEGSKA (reference sequence). The chain's CDR3 is CSALHGDAQYF. The CDR3 DNA sequence: TGCAGTGCTCTACATGGGGATGCGCAGTATTTT.

As regards this clonotype: Just one base apart from a much larger clone, this may be a read error. The chain is built from TRBV11-2 and TRBJ2-7; 8 bases match TRBD2. The CDR3 is 15 amino acids. CDR1 SGHAT and CDR2 FQNNGV come from the germline V gene. J lost 5 bases, V lost 4 bases, and 10 bases had no gene match. The CDR3 DNA follows: TGTGCCAGCAGCTGGAATAGCGGGAACGTCGACGAGCAGTACTTC. Translating gives CASSWNSGNVDEQYF.

Regarding this clonotype: This clone may be a read error of a much larger clone one base away. The rearrangement joins TRBV6-1 to TRBJ2-5, with D possibly being TRBD1 or TRBD2 (5 bases each). The V end was cut by 3 bases, the J end by 11 bases, with 22 bases between. The CDR3 is 15 amino acids. Looked up from germline, CDR1 is MNHNS and CDR2 is SASEGT. CDR3 in DNA: TGTGCCAGCAGTGACGGGGCTAGCTTAGTCAATGAGCAGTACTTC. This encodes CASSDGASLVNEQYF.

This clonotype has only a few counts. This chain uses TRBV10-3 with TRBJ2-7; tentatively, D is TRBD1 (6 bases). V gave up 5 bases and J gave up 1 base, with 21 bases separating them. CDR1 is ENHRY, CDR2 SYGVKD, per germline. There are 17 residues in the CDR3. The CDR3 spells CAISTRPTGPLSYEQYF. In DNA, the CDR3 is TGTGCCATCAGTACTCGACCGACAGGCCCCCTTTCCTACGAGCAGTACTTC.